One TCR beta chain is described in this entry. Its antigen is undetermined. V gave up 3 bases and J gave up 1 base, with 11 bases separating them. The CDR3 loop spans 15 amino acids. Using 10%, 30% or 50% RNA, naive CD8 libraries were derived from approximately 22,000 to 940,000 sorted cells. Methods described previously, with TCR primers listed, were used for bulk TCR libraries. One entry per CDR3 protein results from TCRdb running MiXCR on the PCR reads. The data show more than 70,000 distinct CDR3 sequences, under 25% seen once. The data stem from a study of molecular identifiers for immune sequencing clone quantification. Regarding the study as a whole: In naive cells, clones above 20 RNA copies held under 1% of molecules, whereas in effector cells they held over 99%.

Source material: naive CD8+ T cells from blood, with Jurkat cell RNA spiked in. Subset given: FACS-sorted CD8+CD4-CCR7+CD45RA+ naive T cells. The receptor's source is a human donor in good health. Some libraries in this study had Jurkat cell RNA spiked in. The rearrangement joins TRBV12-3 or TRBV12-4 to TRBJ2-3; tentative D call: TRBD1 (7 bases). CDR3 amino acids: CASSFGRGGTDTQYF. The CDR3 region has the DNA TGTGCCAGCAGTTTTGGCAGGGGGGGCACAGATACGCAGTATTTT.